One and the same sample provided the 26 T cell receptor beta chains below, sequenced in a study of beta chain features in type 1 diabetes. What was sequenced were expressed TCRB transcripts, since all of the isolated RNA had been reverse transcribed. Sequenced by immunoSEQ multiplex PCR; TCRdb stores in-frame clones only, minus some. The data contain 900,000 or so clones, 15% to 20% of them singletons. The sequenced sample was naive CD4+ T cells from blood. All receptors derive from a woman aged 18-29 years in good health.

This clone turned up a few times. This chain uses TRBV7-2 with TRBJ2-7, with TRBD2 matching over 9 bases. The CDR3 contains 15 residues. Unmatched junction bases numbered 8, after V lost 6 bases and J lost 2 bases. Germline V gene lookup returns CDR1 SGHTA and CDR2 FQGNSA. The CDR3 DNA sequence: TGTGCCAGCAGTACCCCACGGACTAGCGCCTACGAGCAGTACTTC. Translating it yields CASSTPRTSAYEQYF. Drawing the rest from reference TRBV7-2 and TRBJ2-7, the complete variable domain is GAGVSQSPSNKVTEKGKDVELRCDPISGHTALYWYRQSLGQGLEFLIYFQGNSAPDKSGLPSDRFSAERTGGSVSTLTIQRTQQEDSAVYLCASSTPRTSAYEQYFGPGTRLTVT.

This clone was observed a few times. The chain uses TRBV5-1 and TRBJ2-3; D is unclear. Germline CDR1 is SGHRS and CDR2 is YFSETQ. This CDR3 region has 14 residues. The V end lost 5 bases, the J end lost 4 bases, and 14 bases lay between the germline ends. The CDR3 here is CASSYPMVADTQYF. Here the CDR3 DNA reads TGCGCCAGCAGTTATCCAATGGTTGCAGATACGCAGTATTTT.

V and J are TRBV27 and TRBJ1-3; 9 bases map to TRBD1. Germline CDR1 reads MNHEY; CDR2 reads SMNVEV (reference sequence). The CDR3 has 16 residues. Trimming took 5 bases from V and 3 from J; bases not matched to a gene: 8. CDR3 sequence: CASSPRQGVVGNTIYF. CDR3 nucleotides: TGTGCCAGCAGTCCCCGACAGGGGGTGGTTGGAAACACCATATATTTT.

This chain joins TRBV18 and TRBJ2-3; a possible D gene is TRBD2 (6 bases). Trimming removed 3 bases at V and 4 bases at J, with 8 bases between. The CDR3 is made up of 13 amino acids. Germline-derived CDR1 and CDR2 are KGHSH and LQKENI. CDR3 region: CASSPASADTQYF. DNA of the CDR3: TGTGCCAGCTCACCGGCTAGCGCAGATACGCAGTATTTT.

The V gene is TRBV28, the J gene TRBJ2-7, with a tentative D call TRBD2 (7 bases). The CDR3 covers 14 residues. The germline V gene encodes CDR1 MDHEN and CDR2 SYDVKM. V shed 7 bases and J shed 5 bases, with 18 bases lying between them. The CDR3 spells CASNLGGVPNEQYF. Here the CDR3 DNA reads TGTGCCAGCAACCTAGGGGGGGTCCCCAACGAGCAGTACTTC.

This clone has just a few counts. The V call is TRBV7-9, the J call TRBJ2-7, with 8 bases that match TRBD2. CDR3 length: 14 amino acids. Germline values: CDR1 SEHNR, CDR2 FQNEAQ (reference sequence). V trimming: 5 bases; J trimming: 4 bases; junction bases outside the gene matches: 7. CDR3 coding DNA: TGTGCCAGCAGCCAGCGGGGGACGAATTACGAGCAGTACTTC. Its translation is CASSQRGTNYEQYF.

Here the CDR3 reads CASNPLGLAATGELFF. The CDR3 DNA follows: TGTGCCAGCAACCCGTTGGGACTAGCGGCCACCGGGGAGCTGTTTTTT. V and J are TRBV7-9 and TRBJ2-2; 11 bases match TRBD2. This CDR3 has 16 amino acids. The V segment lost 7 bases and the J segment 4 bases; nucleotides outside the gene matches: 8. In germline, CDR1 is SEHNR, CDR2 FQNEAQ (reference sequence).

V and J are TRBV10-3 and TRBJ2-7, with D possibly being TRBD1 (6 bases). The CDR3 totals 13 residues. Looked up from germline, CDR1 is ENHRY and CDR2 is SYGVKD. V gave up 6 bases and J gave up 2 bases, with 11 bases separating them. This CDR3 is CAISRTETYEQYF. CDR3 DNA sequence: TGTGCCATCAGCCGGACAGAGACCTACGAGCAGTACTTC.

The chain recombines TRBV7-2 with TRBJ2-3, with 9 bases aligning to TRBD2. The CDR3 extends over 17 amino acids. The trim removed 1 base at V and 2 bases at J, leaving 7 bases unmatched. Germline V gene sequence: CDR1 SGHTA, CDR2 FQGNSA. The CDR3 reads CASSLVISGSITDTQYF. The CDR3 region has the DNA TGTGCCAGCAGCTTAGTTATTAGCGGGAGTATCACAGATACGCAGTATTTT.

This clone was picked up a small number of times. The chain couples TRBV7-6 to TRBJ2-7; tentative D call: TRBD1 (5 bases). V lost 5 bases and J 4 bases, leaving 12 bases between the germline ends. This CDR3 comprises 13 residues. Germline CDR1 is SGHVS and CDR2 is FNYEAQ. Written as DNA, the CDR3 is TGTGCCAGCAGCCAGGGCTTCTCTTACGAGCAGTACTTC. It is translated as CASSQGFSYEQYF.

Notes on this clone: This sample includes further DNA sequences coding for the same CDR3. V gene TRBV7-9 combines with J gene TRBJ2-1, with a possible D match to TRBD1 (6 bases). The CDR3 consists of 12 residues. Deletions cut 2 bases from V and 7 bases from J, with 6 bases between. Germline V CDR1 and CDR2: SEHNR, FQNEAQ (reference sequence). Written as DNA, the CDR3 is TGTGCCAGCAGCTTAAGGGGGAATGAGCAGTTCTTC. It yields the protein CASSLRGNEQFF.

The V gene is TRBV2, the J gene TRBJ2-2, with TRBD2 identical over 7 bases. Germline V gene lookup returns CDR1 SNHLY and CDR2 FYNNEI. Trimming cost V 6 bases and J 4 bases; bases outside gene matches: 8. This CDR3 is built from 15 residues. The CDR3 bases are TGTGCCAGCAGCGGCGGGAGACCGGGCACCGGGGAGCTGTTTTTT. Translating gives CASSGGRPGTGELFF.

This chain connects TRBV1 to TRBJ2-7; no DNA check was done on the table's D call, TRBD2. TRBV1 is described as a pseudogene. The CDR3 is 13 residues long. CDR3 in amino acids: CTSSPGLACEQYF. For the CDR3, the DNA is TGCACCAGCAGCCCAGGACTAGCCTGCGAGCAGTACTTC.

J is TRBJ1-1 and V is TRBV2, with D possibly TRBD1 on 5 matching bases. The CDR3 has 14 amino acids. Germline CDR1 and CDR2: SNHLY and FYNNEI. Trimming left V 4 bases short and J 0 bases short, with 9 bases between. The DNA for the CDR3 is TGTGCCAGCAGTGCAGGGCACCTGAACACTGAAGCTTTCTTT. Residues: CASSAGHLNTEAFF.

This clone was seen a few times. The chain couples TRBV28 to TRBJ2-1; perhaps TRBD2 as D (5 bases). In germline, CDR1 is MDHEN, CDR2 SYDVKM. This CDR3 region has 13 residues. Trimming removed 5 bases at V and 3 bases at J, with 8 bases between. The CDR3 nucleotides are TGTGCCAGCAGTAGCGGAGTCTACAATGAGCAGTTCTTC. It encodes CASSSGVYNEQFF.

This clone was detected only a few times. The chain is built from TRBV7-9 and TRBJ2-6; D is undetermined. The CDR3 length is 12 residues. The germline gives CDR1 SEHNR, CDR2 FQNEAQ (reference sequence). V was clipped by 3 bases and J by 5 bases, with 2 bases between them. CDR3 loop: CASSFRANVLTF. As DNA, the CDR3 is TGTGCCAGCAGCTTTCGGGCCAACGTCCTGACTTTC. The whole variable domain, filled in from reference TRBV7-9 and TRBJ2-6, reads DTGVSQNPRHKITKRGQNVTFRCDPISEHNRLYWYRQTLGQGPEFLTYFQNEAQLEKSRLLSDRFSAERPKGSFSTLEIQRTEQGDSAMYLCASSFRANVLTFGAGSRLTVL.

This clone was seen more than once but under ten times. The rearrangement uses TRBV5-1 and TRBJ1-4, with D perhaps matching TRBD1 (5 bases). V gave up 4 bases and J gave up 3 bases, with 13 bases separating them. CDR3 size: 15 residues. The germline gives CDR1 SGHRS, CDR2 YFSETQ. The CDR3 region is CASSPWTLPNEKLFF. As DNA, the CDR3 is TGCGCCAGCAGCCCCTGGACACTTCCTAATGAAAAACTGTTTTTT.

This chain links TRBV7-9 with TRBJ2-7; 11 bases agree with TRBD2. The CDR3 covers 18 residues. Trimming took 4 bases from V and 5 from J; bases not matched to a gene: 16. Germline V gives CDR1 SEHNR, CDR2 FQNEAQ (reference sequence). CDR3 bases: TGTGCCAGCAGCTCCGGGTGGACTAGCGGGCGTTTAAAGGACGAGCAGTACTTC. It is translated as CASSSGWTSGRLKDEQYF.

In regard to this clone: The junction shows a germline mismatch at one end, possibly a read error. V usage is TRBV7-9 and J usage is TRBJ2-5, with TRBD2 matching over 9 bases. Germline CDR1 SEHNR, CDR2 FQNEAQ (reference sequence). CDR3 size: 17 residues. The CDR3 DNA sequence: TGCGCCAGCAGCCAAGATCCCCCTAGACTAGCGGCAGAGACCCAGTACTTC. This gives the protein CASSQDPPRLAAETQYF.

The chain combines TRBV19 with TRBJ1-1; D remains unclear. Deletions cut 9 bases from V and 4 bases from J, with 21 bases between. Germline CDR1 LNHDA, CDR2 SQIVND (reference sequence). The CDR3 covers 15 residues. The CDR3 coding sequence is TGTGCCAGCTCTTCTCATATTGTATCGGGCACTGAAGCTTTCTTT. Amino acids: CASSSHIVSGTEAFF.

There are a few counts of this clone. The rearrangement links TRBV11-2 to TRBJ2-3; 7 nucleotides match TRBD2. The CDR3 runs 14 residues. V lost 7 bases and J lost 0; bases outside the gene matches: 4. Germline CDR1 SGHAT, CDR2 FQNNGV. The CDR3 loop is CASTSGTSTDTQYF. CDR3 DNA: TGTGCCAGCACGAGCGGGACTAGCACAGATACGCAGTATTTT.

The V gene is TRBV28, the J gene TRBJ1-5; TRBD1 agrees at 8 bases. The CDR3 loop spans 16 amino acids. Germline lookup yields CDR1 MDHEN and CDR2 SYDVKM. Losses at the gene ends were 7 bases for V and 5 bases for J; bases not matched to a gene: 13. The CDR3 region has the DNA TGTGCCAGCAACTCCGGGGGCAGGGGGCTCGATCAGCCCCAGCATTTT. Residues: CASNSGGRGLDQPQHF.

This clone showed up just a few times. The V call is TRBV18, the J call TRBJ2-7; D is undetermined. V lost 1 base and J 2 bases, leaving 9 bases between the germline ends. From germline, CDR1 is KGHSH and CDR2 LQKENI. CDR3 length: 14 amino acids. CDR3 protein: CASSPQEFAYEQYF. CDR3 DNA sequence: TGTGCCAGCTCACCACAGGAATTTGCCTACGAGCAGTACTTC.

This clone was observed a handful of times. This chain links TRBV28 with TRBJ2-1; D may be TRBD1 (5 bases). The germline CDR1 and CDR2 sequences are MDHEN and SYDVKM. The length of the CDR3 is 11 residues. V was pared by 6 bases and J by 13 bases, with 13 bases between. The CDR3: CASSSGSGQFF. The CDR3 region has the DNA TGTGCCAGCAGCTCAGGGTCTGGACAGTTCTTC.

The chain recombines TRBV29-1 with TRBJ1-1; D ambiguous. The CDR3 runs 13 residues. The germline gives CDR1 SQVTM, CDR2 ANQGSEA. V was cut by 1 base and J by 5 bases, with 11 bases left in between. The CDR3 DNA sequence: TGCAGCGTTGAAGGGTTATATGCTACTGAAGCTTTCTTT. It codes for CSVEGLYATEAFF.

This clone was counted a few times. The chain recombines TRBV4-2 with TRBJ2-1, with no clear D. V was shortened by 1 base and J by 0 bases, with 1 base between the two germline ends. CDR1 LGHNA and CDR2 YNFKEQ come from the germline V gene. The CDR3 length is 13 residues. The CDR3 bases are TGTGCCAGCAGCCAAGGCTCCTACAATGAGCAGTTCTTC. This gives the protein CASSQGSYNEQFF.